The clone carrying this T cell receptor beta chain appeared a single time. Its antigen is unknown. Trimming removed 2 bases from V and 4 bases from J; junction bases left unmatched: 16. CDR3 length equals 18 residues. In germline, CDR1 is SGDLS, CDR2 YYNGEE. PCR amplification relied on 60 Vbeta primers (plus 13 Jbeta primers). The data were produced by immunoSEQ multiplex PCR, yet TCRdb's version contains in-frame clones alone and is incomplete. This table has about 200,000 clones, roughly 80% appearing once. This entry comes from a study of cytomegalovirus exposure and HLA in healthy donors. Study-wide background: Among some 400 genotyped donors, around 81% fell in the Caucasian-associated ancestry cluster.

Study-level points and caveats: In an earlier analysis, about 87% or about 30%: the productive usage of most TCR beta V segments. Under in vitro conditions, three CMV-associated chains were confirmed as specific for CMV antigens.

Sequencing used PBMCs. This TCR was sampled from a male donor in good health and CMV-seropositive. This sequence joins TRBV9 and TRBJ2-7; TRBD2 agrees at 9 bases. CDR3 in DNA: TGTGCCAGCAGCGTGGGCCTCCTAGACAGGGCGGGGGGGTACGAGCAGTACTTC. It codes for CASSVGLLDRAGGYEQYF. Drawing the rest from reference TRBV9 and TRBJ2-7, the complete variable domain is DSGVTQTPKHLITATGQRVTLRCSPRSGDLSVYWYQQSLDQGLQFLIQYYNGEERAKGNILERFSAQQFPDLHSELNLSSLELGDSALYFCASSVGLLDRAGGYEQYFGPGTRLTVT.